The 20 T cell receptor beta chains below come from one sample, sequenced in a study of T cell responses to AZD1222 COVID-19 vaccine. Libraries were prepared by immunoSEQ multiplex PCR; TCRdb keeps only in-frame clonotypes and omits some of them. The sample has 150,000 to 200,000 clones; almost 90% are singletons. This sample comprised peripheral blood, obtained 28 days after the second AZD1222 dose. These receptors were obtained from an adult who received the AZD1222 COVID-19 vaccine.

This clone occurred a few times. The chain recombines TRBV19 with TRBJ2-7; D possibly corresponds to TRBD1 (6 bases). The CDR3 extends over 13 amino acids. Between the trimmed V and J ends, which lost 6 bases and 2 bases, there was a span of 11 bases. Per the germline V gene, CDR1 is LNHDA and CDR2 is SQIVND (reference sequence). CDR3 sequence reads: CASSDRLPYEQYF. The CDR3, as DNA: TGTGCCAGTAGCGACAGGTTACCCTACGAGCAGTACTTC.

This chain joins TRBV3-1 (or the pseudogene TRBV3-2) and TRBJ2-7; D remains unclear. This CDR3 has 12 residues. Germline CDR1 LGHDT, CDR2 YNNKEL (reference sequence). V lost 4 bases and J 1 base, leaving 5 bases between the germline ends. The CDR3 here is CASSRASYEQYF. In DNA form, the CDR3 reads TGTGCCAGCAGCCGGGCTTCCTACGAGCAGTACTTC.

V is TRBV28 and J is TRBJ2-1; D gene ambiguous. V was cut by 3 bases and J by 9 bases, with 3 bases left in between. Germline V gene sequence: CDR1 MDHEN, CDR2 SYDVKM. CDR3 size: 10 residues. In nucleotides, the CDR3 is TGTGCCAGCAGTTTTGTTGAGCAGTTCTTC. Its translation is CASSFVEQFF.

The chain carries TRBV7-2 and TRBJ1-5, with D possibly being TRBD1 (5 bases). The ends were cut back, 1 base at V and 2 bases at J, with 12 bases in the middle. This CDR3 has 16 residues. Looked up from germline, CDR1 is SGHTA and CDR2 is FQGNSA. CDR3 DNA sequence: TGTGCCAGCAGCTTAGGGCCAGTGGGGGGCAATCAGCCCCAGCATTTT. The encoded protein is CASSLGPVGGNQPQHF. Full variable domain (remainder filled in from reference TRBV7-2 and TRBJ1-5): GAGVSQSPSNKVTEKGKDVELRCDPISGHTALYWYRQSLGQGLEFLIYFQGNSAPDKSGLPSDRFSAERTGGSVSTLTIQRTQQEDSAVYLCASSLGPVGGNQPQHFGDGTRLSIL.

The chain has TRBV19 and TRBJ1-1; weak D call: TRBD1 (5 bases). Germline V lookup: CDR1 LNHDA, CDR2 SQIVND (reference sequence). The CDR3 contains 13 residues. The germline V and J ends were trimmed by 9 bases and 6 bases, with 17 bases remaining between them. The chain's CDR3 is CARTTQGGPEAFF. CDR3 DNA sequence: TGTGCCAGAACCACCCAGGGTGGACCTGAAGCTTTCTTT.

DNA of the CDR3: TGTGCCAGCAGTCTACAGGGATTAAAAGCTTTCTTT. It codes for CASSLQGLKAFF. The chain is built from TRBV12-3 or TRBV12-4 and TRBJ1-1; perhaps TRBD1 as D (6 bases). Deletions cut 5 bases from V and 9 bases from J, with 13 bases between. The CDR3 is 12 amino acids.

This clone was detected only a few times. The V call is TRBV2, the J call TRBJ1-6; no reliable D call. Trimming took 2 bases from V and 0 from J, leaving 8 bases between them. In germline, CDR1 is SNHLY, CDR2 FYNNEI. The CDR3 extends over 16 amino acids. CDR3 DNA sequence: TGTGCCAGCAGTGAATCGGGCAGCTCCTATAATTCACCCCTCCACTTT. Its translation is CASSESGSSYNSPLHF.

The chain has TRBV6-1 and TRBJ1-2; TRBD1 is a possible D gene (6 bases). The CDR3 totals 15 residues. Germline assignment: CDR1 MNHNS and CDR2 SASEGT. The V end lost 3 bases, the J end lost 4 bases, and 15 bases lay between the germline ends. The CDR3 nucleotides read TGTGCCAGCAGTGAGATAACCAGGGGAGGCTATGGCTACACCTTC. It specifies CASSEITRGGYGYTF.

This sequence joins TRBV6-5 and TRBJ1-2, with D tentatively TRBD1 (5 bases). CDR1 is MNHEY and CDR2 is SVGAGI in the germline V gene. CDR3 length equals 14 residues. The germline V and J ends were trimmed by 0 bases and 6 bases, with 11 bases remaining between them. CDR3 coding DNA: TGTGCCAGCAGTTACTCGGGGCAGTACCATGGCTACACCTTC. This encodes CASSYSGQYHGYTF.

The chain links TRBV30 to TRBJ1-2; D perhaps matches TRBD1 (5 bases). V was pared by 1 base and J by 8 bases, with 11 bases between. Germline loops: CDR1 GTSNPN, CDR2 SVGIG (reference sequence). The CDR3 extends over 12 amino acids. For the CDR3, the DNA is TGTGCCTGGAGTGAAGGGGCGGGGGGCTACACCTTC. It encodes CAWSEGAGGYTF.

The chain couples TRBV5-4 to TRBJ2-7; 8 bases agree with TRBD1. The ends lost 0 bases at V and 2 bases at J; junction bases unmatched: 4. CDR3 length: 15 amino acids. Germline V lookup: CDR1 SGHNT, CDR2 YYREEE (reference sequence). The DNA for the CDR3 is TGTGCCAGCAGCTTGGGGGACAGGATGACCTACGAGCAGTACTTC. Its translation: CASSLGDRMTYEQYF.

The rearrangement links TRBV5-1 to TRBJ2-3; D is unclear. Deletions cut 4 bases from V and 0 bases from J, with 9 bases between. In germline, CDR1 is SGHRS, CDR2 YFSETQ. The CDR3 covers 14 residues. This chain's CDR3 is CASSPPPSTDTQYF. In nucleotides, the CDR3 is TGCGCCAGCAGCCCGCCGCCTAGCACAGATACGCAGTATTTT. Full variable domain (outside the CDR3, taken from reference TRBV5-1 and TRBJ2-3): KAGVTQTPRYLIKTRGQQVTLSCSPISGHRSVSWYQQTPGQGLQFLFEYFSETQRNKGNFPGRFSGRQFSNSRSEMNVSTLELGDSALYLCASSPPPSTDTQYFGPGTRLTVL.

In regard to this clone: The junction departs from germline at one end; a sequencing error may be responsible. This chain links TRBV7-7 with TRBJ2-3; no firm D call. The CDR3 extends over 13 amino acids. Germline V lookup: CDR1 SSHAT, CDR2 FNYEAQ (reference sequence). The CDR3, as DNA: TGTGCTAGCAGCTCCGACCGGGTGGATACGCAGTATTTT. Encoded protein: CASSSDRVDTQYF.

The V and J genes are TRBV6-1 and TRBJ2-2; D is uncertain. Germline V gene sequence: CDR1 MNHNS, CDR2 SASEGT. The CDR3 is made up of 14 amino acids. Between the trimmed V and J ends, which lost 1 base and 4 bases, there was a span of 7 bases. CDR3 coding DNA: TGTGCCAGCAGTGAAGGGGTGATCACCGGGGAGCTGTTTTTT. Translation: CASSEGVITGELFF.

CDR3 sequence: CASSLDRVIGYTF. CDR3 sequence (DNA): TGTGCCAGCAGCTTGGACAGGGTAATAGGCTACACCTTC. J is TRBJ1-2 and V is TRBV5-5, with D tentatively TRBD1 (6 bases). This CDR3 is 13 amino acids long. The germline V gene has CDR1 SGHKS and CDR2 YYEKEE (reference sequence). The V end was cut by 0 bases, the J end by 8 bases, with 11 bases between.

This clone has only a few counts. For the CDR3, the DNA is TGCGCCAGCAGTCGAGGATGGCTAGTGGGAGGCCCCAATGAGCAGTTCTTC. Translated, it gives CASSRGWLVGGPNEQFF. This chain joins TRBV4-3 and TRBJ2-1; weak D call: TRBD2 (6 bases). With 6 bases removed from V and 6 bases from J, the gap between germline ends came to 24 bases. The germline V gene encodes CDR1 LGHNA and CDR2 YSLEER. The CDR3 is 17 residues long.

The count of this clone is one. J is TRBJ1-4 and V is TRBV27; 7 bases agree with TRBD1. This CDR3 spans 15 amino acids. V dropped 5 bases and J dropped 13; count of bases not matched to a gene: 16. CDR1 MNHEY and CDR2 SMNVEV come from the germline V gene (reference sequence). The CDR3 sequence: CASSPDRFRLGALFF. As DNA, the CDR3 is TGTGCCAGCAGTCCGGACAGGTTCCGGCTGGGGGCACTGTTTTTT.

The CDR3 reads CASSDAGQGFPILHF. For the CDR3, the DNA is TGTGCCAGCAGCGACGCGGGACAGGGATTCCCTATCCTCCACTTT. The chain has TRBV11-2 and TRBJ1-6; 9 bases line up with TRBD1. The CDR3 consists of 15 residues. V shed 5 bases, J shed 15 bases, and the junction held 14 bases outside the gene matches. In germline, CDR1 is SGHAT, CDR2 FQNNGV.

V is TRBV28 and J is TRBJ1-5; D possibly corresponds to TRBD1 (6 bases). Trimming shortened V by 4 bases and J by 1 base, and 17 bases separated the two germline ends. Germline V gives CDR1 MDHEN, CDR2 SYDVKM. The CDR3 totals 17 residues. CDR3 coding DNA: TGTGCCAGCAGTTCAGGGACACAGGGTAACAGCAATCAGCCCCAGCATTTT. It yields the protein CASSSGTQGNSNQPQHF.

This chain's CDR3 is CASIGGGNQPQHF. The CDR3, as DNA: TGTGCCAGTATCGGCGGCGGAAATCAGCCCCAGCATTTT. V is TRBV19 and J is TRBJ1-5; D is uncertain. Deletions cut 7 bases from V and 4 bases from J, with 11 bases between. Per germline, CDR1 LNHDA and CDR2 SQIVND (reference sequence). The CDR3 is made up of 13 amino acids.